The clone carrying this TCR beta chain has a single count. With V trimmed by 0 bases and J by 4 bases, 2 bases remained unmatched. Germline loops: CDR1 SGDLS, CDR2 YYNGEE. This CDR3 region has 14 residues. These data originate in a study of shared clonotypes between healthy human individuals. For the study at large: Researchers drew samples from a couple of women and a few men aged 18 to 49.

CD8 cells classed as naive were CD45RO-negative and positively selected for CCR7, excluding terminally differentiated effector memory CD45RA+ cells. 200 to 250 ng DNA, tens of thousands of T cell genomes, went into each sorted-subset replicate PCR. Data came from immunoSEQ multiplex PCR; TCRdb stores just in-frame clones and leaves some out. The top ten hold about 0.11% of the sample, which has around 600,000 clones, roughly 96% seen once. The clonotype originates from a woman under 40 in good health. The V and J genes are TRBV9 and TRBJ1-1, with 8 bases aligning to TRBD1. The specimen was naive CD8+ T cells sorted from blood. The CDR3 nucleotides are TGTGCCAGCAGCGTAGCTGGGACAGGCACTGAAGCTTTCTTT. This sequence encodes CASSVAGTGTEAFF.